The 10 T cell receptor beta chains below come from one sample, sequenced in a study of blood T cells in healthy people across ages. Alongside a J-beta primer mix, a sample-barcoded 5' primer served in a second PCR lasting about 6 to 12 cycles. Each CDR3 protein is one row after TCRdb ran MiXCR on the 5' RACE reads. The repertoire holds hundreds of thousands of distinct CDR3 sequences, with 45% to 50% as singletons. The sample consisted of blood. These receptors all stem from an older woman in good health.

This clonotype showed up just a few times. This sequence joins TRBV29-1 and TRBJ2-3, with 7 nucleotides matching TRBD2. Germline CDR1 reads SQVTM; CDR2 reads ANQGSEA. There are 15 residues in the CDR3. Trimming cost V 6 bases and J 2 bases; bases outside gene matches: 11. This CDR3 is CSVPMASGFTDTQYF. The CDR3 region has the DNA TGCAGCGTCCCAATGGCTAGCGGTTTCACAGATACGCAGTATTTT.

This clonotype was recorded a few times. V and J are TRBV29-1 and TRBJ2-3; TRBD2 matches 8 bases. The CDR3 is made up of 14 amino acids. Per the germline V gene, CDR1 is SQVTM and CDR2 is ANQGSEA. The V and J ends lost 7 bases and 0 bases, in that order; junction bases with no gene match: 6. The CDR3, as DNA: TGCAGCGGAATCCGCGGGAGGAGCACAGATACGCAGTATTTT. Translation: CSGIRGRSTDTQYF.

This sequence joins TRBV20-1 and TRBJ2-4; 8 bases are shared with TRBD2. Trimming at V came to 1 base and at J to 9 bases, leaving 14 bases not matched to a gene. The CDR3 is made up of 16 amino acids. Germline V CDR1 and CDR2: DFQATT, SNEGSKA (reference sequence). The CDR3 coding sequence is TGCAGTGCTAGAGTTTCTATGCGTAGCGGGAAATTCATTCAGTACTTC. Translation gives CSARVSMRSGKFIQYF.

Only a few counts were recorded for this clonotype. The chain couples TRBV24-1 to TRBJ2-4; 7 bases align to TRBD1. J lost 2 bases, V lost 5 bases, and 2 bases had no gene match. This CDR3 region has 14 residues. CDR1 is KGHDR, CDR2 SFDVKD, per germline. CDR3 nucleotide sequence: TGTGCCACCAGTGGGGGACAGTCCAAAAACATTCAGTACTTC. Translation gives CATSGGQSKNIQYF.

This clonotype was picked up a small number of times. This sequence joins TRBV20-1 and TRBJ1-2, with D possibly matching TRBD1 (5 bases). Germline V gene sequence: CDR1 DFQATT, CDR2 SNEGSKA (reference sequence). V was cut by 5 bases and J by 5 bases, with 18 bases left in between. The CDR3 has 14 amino acids. The CDR3 spells CSAYLQREGYGYTF. The CDR3 DNA is TGCAGTGCTTACTTGCAGCGGGAGGGGTATGGCTACACCTTC.

V is TRBV20-1 and J is TRBJ2-3; 9 bases line up with TRBD2. CDR1 and CDR2 from the germline V gene are DFQATT and SNEGSKA (reference sequence). Unmatched junction bases numbered 6, after V lost 0 bases and J lost 2 bases. CDR3 length: 16 amino acids. The CDR3 bases are TGCAGTGCTAGAGATCAGCTAGCGGGACTCACAGATACGCAGTATTTT. Translation gives CSARDQLAGLTDTQYF.

This clonotype was seen a few times. J is TRBJ2-6 and V is TRBV11-2; D tentatively reads TRBD1 or TRBD2 (6 bases each). The CDR3 is made up of 17 amino acids. Germline loops: CDR1 SGHAT, CDR2 FQNNGV. Between the trimmed V and J ends, which lost 4 bases and 0 bases, there was a span of 13 bases. The CDR3 is CASSSRGGNSGANVLTF. The CDR3, as DNA: TGTGCCAGCAGCTCCAGGGGCGGGAACTCTGGGGCCAACGTCCTGACTTTC.

This clonotype has more than one count but fewer than ten. The rearrangement uses TRBV5-1 and TRBJ2-1, with TRBD1 matching over 11 bases. The length of the CDR3 is 15 residues. Germline trimming cut 4 bases from V and 7 bases from J; bases unmatched to any gene: 7. Germline V gene sequence: CDR1 SGHRS, CDR2 YFSETQ. CDR3 coding DNA: TGCGCCAGCAGCATGGGGACAGGGGGTGAAAATGAGCAGTTCTTC. Residues: CASSMGTGGENEQFF.

J is TRBJ2-5 and V is TRBV28; tentatively, D is TRBD2 (6 bases). The J call is in doubt because the DNA end fits TRBJ2-7 better. There are 15 residues in the CDR3. From germline, CDR1 is MDHEN and CDR2 SYDVKM. The CDR3 nucleotides are TGTGCCAGCAAAACGTCCCGACTAGGTTGGTACGAGCAGTACTTC. Translated: CASKTSRLGWYEQYF.

This clonotype was recorded many times. The chain couples TRBV29-1 to TRBJ2-3; 12 nucleotides line up with TRBD1. V gave up 3 bases and J gave up 2 bases; unmatched junction bases: 3. CDR3 length: 15 residues. Germline V lookup: CDR1 SQVTM, CDR2 ANQGSEA. As DNA, the CDR3 is TGCAGCGTTGATGGGGACAGGGGGCCCACAGATACGCAGTATTTT. Its protein product is CSVDGDRGPTDTQYF.